This TCR beta chain was sequenced during a study of OX40 agonist ivuxolimab in advanced cancers. Germline V CDR1 and CDR2: SGHRS, YFSETQ. V dropped 2 bases and J dropped 7 bases, with 15 bases sitting between them. The CDR3 sequence is 14 residues long. Sequenced by immunoSEQ multiplex PCR; TCRdb stores in-frame clones only, minus some. The table lists tens of thousands of clones, about 86% of them singletons. The specimen comprised CD4+ or CD8+ T cells sorted from blood, sampled in a trial of the OX40 agonist ivuxolimab. The V and J genes are TRBV5-1 and TRBJ2-5, with D unresolved. The receptor was derived from an adult with an advanced solid tumor such as melanoma, head and neck, liver or kidney cancer. CDR3 in DNA: TGCGCCAGCAGCTTTGGGCTGATGGAAGGGACCCAGTACTTC. This encodes CASSFGLMEGTQYF.